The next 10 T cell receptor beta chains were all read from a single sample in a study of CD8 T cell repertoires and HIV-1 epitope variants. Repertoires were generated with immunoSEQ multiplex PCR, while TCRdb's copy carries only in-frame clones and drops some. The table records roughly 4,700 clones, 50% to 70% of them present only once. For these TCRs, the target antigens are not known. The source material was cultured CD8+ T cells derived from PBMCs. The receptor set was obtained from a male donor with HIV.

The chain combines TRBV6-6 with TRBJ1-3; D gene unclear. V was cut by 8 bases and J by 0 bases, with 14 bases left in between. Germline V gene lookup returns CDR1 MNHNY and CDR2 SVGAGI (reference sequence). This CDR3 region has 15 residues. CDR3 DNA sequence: TGTGCCAGCGAAATGGCGGGAAACTCTGGAAACACCATATATTTT. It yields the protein CASEMAGNSGNTIYF.

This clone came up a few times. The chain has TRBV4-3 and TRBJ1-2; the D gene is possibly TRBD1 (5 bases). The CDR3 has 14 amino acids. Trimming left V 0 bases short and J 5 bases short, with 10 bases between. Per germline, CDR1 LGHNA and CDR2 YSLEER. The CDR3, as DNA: TGCGCCAGCAGCCAAGACTTGGGGCTTTATGGCTACACCTTC. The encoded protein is CASSQDLGLYGYTF.

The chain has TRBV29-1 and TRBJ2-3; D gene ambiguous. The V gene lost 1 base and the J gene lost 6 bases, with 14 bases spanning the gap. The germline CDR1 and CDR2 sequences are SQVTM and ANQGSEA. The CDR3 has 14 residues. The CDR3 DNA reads TGCAGCGTTGAAGGCCTCCGGGCTCTGGATACGCAGTATTTT. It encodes CSVEGLRALDTQYF.

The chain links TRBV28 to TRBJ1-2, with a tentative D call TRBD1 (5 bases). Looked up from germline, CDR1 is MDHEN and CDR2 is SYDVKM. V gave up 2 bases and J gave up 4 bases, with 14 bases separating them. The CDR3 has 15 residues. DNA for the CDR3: TGTGCCAGCAGTTTAGGGGGGGATCGTGTCTATGGCTACACCTTC. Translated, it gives CASSLGGDRVYGYTF.

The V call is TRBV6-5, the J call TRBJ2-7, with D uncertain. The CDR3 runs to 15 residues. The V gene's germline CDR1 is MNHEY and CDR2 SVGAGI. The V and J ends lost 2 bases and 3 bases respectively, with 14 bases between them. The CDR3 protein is CASSYRLLVGYEQYF. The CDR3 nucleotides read TGTGCCAGCAGTTACCGACTGCTAGTAGGCTACGAGCAGTACTTC.

CDR3 DNA sequence: TGTGCCAGCAGCTTGGGACCGGAGGATGAAGCTTTCTTT. It codes for CASSLGPEDEAFF. V is TRBV5-6 and J is TRBJ1-1; no clear D gene. Germline CDR1 reads SGHDT; CDR2 reads YYEEEE. Trimming stripped 0 bases from V and 7 bases from J, with 10 bases between. The length of the CDR3 is 13 residues.

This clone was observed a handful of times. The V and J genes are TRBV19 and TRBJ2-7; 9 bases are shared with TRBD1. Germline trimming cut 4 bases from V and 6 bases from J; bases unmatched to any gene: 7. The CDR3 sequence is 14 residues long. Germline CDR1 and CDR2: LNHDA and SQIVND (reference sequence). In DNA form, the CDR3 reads TGTGCCAGTAGTAGAGGGACAGGGCCTGGCGAGCAGTACTTC. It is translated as CASSRGTGPGEQYF.

CDR3 amino acids: CAWSRDSGSGNTIYF. Written as DNA, the CDR3 is TGTGCCTGGTCCCGGGACAGTGGCTCTGGAAACACCATATATTTT. The chain couples TRBV30 to TRBJ1-3, with 7 nucleotides matching TRBD1. CDR3 length equals 15 residues. The germline gives CDR1 GTSNPN, CDR2 SVGIG (reference sequence). V lost 5 bases, J lost 0 bases, and 7 bases stayed unmatched.

The CDR3 DNA reads TGCGCCAGCAGCCAAGATCGGGCGGGGGCCTACAATGAGCAGTTCTTC. Protein: CASSQDRAGAYNEQFF. The chain combines TRBV4-3 with TRBJ2-1; 7 bases align to TRBD2. The CDR3 totals 16 residues. Germline V lookup: CDR1 LGHNA, CDR2 YSLEER. V trimming: 0 bases; J trimming: 2 bases; junction bases outside the gene matches: 4.

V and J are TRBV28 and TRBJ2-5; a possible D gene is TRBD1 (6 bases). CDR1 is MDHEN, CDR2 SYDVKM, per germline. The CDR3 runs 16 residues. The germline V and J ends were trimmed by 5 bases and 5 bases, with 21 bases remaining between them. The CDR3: CASSPYRQDLRETQYF. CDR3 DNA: TGTGCCAGCAGTCCTTACCGACAGGACTTGCGGGAGACCCAGTACTTC.